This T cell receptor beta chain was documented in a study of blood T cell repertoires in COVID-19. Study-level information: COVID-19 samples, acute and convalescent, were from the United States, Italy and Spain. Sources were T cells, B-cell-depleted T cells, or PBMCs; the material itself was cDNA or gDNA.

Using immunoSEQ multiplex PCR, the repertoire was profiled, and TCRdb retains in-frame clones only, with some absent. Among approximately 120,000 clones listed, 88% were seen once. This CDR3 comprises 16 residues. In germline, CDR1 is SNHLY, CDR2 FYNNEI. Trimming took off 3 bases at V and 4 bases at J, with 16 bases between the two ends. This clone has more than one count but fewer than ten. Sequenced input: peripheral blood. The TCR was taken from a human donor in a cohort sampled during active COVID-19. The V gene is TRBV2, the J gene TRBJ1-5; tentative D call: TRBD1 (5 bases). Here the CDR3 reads CASSDRGGAPNQPQHF. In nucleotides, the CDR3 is TGTGCCAGCAGTGATCGGGGAGGGGCGCCTAATCAGCCCCAGCATTTT.